The 5 T cell receptor beta chains below come from one sample, sequenced in a study of T cell responses to AZD1222 COVID-19 vaccine. The protocol was immunoSEQ multiplex PCR, while the TCRdb copy is restricted to in-frame clones and leaves out a portion. The table has tens of thousands of clones, 89% seen once. Sequencing was performed on peripheral blood, taken on day 0 of AZD1222 vaccination. These receptors originate from an adult in good health.

The chain is built from TRBV2 and TRBJ1-5; TRBD1 is a possible D gene (6 bases). CDR1 is SNHLY, CDR2 FYNNEI, per germline. Trimming took 5 bases from V and 5 from J, leaving 10 bases between them. The CDR3 length is 13 residues. The CDR3 DNA sequence: TGTGCCAGCAGTCCGGACAGAGATCAGCCCCAGCATTTT. Amino acids: CASSPDRDQPQHF.

The chain links TRBV19 to TRBJ1-1; the D gene is possibly TRBD1 (6 bases). CDR1 and CDR2 (germline): LNHDA, SQIVND (reference sequence). This CDR3 comprises 14 residues. Trimming shortened V by 5 bases and J by 3 bases, and 13 bases separated the two germline ends. CDR3 residues: CASSGARGDTEAFF. For the CDR3, the DNA is TGTGCCAGTAGTGGGGCCAGGGGAGACACTGAAGCTTTCTTT.

The chain joins TRBV7-2 to TRBJ2-7; D is tentatively TRBD1 or TRBD2 (5 bases each). CDR1 and CDR2 (germline): SGHTA, FQGNSA. The CDR3 spans 14 residues. Trimming took 4 bases from V and 5 from J, leaving 15 bases between them. The CDR3 reads CASSSGPYKDEQYF. For the CDR3, the DNA is TGTGCCAGCAGCTCGGGACCCTACAAGGACGAGCAGTACTTC.

This clone was seen a single time. This chain uses TRBV30 with TRBJ1-2; 10 bases agree with TRBD1. Germline CDR1 reads GTSNPN; CDR2 reads SVGIG (reference sequence). CDR3 length: 13 amino acids. J gave up 9 bases and V 3 bases, and 7 bases lay outside the gene matches. CDR3 sequence: CAWRGQGRGSYTF. The CDR3 coding sequence is TGTGCCTGGAGGGGACAGGGGCGCGGTAGCTACACCTTC. The full variable domain, in which reference TRBV30 and TRBJ1-2 provide the parts outside the CDR3, is SQTIHQWPATLVQPVGSPLSLECTVEGTSNPNLYWYRQAAGRGLQLLFYSVGIGQISSEVPQNLSASRPQDRQFILSSKKLLLSDSGFYLCAWRGQGRGSYTFGSGTRLTVV.

V is TRBV2 and J is TRBJ1-6; D is unresolved. This CDR3 comprises 14 residues. Germline values: CDR1 SNHLY, CDR2 FYNNEI. Trimming took 3 bases from V and 5 from J, leaving 8 bases between them. The CDR3 spells CASSEAGDNSPLHF. CDR3 nucleotides: TGTGCCAGCAGTGAGGCAGGAGATAATTCACCCCTCCACTTT.